A selection of T cell receptor beta chains follows, all from one sample in a study of blood T cell repertoires in COVID-19. Using immunoSEQ multiplex PCR, the repertoire was profiled, and TCRdb retains in-frame clones only, with some absent. This sample has a few hundred thousand clones; around 78% occur once, and the top ten carry 4.6%. Sequences were obtained from peripheral blood. These receptors all stem from a man aged 55 to 70 who had recovered from COVID-19. Each CDR3 is given with its conserved first and last residue. The D gene is left open where the match is weak. Clone size is not always given. Where it is, it says once, few, many or a class for expanded clones.

>once|TRBJ2-1|TRBV5-6|TRBD2
TGTGCCAGCAGCTTTGTCGGGGGGAGCTCCTACAATGAGCAGTTCTTC
CASSFVGGSSYNEQFF
>.|TRBJ2-1|TRBV10-3|TRBD2
TGTGCCATCAGTGCTTGTAGCGGGGGGTGCGTATTGCAGTTCTTC
CAISACSGGCVLQFF
>.|TRBJ2-2|TRBV6-5|TRBD2
TGTGCCAGCAGTTACTTAGTTGGCGGGGGGACCGGGGAGCTGTTTTTT
CASSYLVGGGTGELFF
>.|TRBJ2-5|TRBV7-7|.
TGTGCTAGCAGCTCCGAGGGCGGCTTGAGTCGGACCCAGTACTTC
CASSSEGGLSRTQYF
>.|TRBJ2-7|TRBV27|TRBD2
TGTGCCAGCAGAAGAAACGGGAGGAGCTCCTACGAGCAGTACTTC
CASRRNGRSSYEQYF
>.|TRBJ2-7|TRBV28|.
TGTGCCACCCAATCGAGCTACGAGCAGTACTTC
CATQSSYEQYF
>.|TRBJ2-2|TRBV15|TRBD1
TGTGCCACCAGCAGGAGGGACAGGGGAGCCGGGGAGCTGTTTTTT
CATSRRDRGAGELFF
>.|TRBJ2-6|TRBV24-1|TRBD1
TGTGCCACCAGTGGTTCCGGGACAGGGGCGTCCGGGGCCAACGTCCTGACTTTC
CATSGSGTGASGANVLTF
>.|TRBJ2-7|TRBV27|TRBD2
TGTGCCAGCAGCGGCGGACTAGCGGGAAACGAGCAGTACTTC
CASSGGLAGNEQYF
>many|TRBJ1-2|TRBV4-2|.
TGTGCCAGCAGCCAAGATCAGGGCTATGGCTACACCTTC
CASSQDQGYGYTF
>.|TRBJ1-5|TRBV6-5|.
TGTGCCAGCAGCCTGACAGTAAATCAGCCCCAGCATTTT
CASSLTVNQPQHF
>.|TRBJ1-1|TRBV11-2|TRBD1
TGTGCCAGCAGCTTAGCGGACAGGGGCACTGAAGCTTTCTTT
CASSLADRGTEAFF
>.|TRBJ2-7|TRBV5-1|TRBD2
TGCGCCAGCAGCTCGGGGGGTCGGATCTACGAGCAGTACTTC
CASSSGGRIYEQYF
>.|TRBJ1-1|TRBV2|TRBD1
TGTGCCAGCAGTGGTTCAGGGGGGTTGGGCACTGAAGCTTTCTTT
CASSGSGGLGTEAFF
>.|TRBJ1-3|TRBV4-2|.
TGTGCCAGCAGCCAGGACCAGGGGCCTGGAAACACCATATATTTT
CASSQDQGPGNTIYF